The source of this T cell receptor beta chain is a study of blood T cells in healthy people across ages. Study details: Template switching recovered approximately one barcoded beta molecule for every two T cells.

Whole-study results and caveats: With naive T cell percentage, TCR beta diversity showed a strong correlation.

Germline V gene sequence: CDR1 MNHEY, CDR2 SMNVEV (reference sequence). The CDR3 consists of 13 residues. V lost 1 base and J 6 bases, leaving 10 bases between the germline ends. Turning to this clonotype: The antigen is undetermined.

The use of a sample-barcoded 5' primer and a J-beta primer mix characterized a second PCR of about 6 to 12 cycles. In TCRdb, the 5' RACE reads were re-called with MiXCR into one record per CDR3 protein. The sample includes 1.8 million or so distinct CDR3 sequences, approximately 40% seen only once; the top ten take under 25%. The genes are TRBV27 and TRBJ2-7; the D is unclear. The sequence was obtained from a human donor in good health. Sequencing was done on a sample of blood. The CDR3, as DNA: TGTGCCAGCAGTTTATTTTACCCGGGCGAGCAGTACTTC. It is translated as CASSLFYPGEQYF.